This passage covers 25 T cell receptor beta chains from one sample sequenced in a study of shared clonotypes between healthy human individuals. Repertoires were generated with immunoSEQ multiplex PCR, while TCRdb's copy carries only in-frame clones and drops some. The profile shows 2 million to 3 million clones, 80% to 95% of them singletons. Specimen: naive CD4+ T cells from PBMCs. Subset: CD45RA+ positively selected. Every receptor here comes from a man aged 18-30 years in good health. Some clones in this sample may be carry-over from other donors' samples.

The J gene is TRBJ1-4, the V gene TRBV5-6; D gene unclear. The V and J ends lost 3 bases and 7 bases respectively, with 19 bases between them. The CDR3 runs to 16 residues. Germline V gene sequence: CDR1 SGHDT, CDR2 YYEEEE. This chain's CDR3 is CASSWSRNPVGEKLFF. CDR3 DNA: TGTGCCAGCAGCTGGAGCCGGAATCCGGTGGGTGAAAAACTGTTTTTT.

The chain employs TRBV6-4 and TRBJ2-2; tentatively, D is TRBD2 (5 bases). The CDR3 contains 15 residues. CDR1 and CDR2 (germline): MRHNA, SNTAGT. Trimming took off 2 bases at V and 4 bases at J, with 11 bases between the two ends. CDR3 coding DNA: TGTGCCAGCAGTGACGAAGGAGGCCCCACCGGGGAGCTGTTTTTT. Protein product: CASSDEGGPTGELFF.

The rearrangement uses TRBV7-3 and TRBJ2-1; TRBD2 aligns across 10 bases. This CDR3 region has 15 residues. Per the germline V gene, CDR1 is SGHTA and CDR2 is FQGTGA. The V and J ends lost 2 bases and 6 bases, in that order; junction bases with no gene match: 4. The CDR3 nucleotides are TGTGCCAGCAGCTTATCCGCTAGCGGGAGCAATGAGCAGTTCTTC. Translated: CASSLSASGSNEQFF.

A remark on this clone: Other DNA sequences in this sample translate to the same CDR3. The CDR3 here is CAWSATRQGNTGELFF. CDR3 nucleotide sequence: TGTGCCTGGAGTGCGACTCGACAGGGGAACACCGGGGAGCTGTTTTTT. This chain connects TRBV30 to TRBJ2-2, with 7 bases aligning to TRBD1. This CDR3 has 16 residues. With V trimmed by 1 base and J by 1 base, 6 bases remained unmatched. The germline V gene encodes CDR1 GTSNPN and CDR2 SVGIG (reference sequence).

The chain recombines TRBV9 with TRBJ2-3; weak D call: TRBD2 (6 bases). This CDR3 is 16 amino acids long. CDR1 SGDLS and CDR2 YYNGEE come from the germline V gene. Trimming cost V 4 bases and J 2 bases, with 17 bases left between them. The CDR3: CASSPFGVADTDTQYF. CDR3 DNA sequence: TGTGCCAGCAGCCCCTTCGGGGTAGCGGACACAGATACGCAGTATTTT.

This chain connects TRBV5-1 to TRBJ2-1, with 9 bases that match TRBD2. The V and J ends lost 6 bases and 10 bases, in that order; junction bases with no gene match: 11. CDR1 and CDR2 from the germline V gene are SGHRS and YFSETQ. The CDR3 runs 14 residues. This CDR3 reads CASKVAGENGEQFF. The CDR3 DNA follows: TGCGCCAGCAAGGTAGCGGGGGAGAACGGGGAGCAGTTCTTC. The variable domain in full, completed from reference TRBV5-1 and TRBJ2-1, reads KAGVTQTPRYLIKTRGQQVTLSCSPISGHRSVSWYQQTPGQGLQFLFEYFSETQRNKGNFPGRFSGRQFSNSRSEMNVSTLELGDSALYLCASKVAGENGEQFFGPGTRLTVL.

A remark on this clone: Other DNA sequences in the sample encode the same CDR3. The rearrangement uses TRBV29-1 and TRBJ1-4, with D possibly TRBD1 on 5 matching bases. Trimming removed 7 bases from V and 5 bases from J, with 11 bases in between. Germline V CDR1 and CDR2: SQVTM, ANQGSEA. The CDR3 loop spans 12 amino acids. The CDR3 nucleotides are TGCAGCGGGAGGGACTCGAATGAAAAACTGTTTTTT. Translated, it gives CSGRDSNEKLFF.

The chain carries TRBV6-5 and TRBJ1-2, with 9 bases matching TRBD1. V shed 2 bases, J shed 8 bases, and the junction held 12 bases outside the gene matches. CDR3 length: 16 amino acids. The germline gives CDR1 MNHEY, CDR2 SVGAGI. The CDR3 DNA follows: TGTGCCAGCAGTTACCTTCCGGAGGACAGGGGAGGGGGCTACACCTTC. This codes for CASSYLPEDRGGGYTF.

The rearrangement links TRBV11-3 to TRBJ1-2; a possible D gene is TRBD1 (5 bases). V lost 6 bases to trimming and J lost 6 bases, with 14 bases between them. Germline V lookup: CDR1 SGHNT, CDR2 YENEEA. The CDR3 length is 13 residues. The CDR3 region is CASRAQVLDGYTF. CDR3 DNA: TGTGCCAGCAGGGCACAGGTCCTCGATGGCTACACCTTC.

The CDR3 nucleotides are TGCGCCAGCAGCCTGGGGACAGGGAATTGGTACGAGCAGTACTTC. It specifies CASSLGTGNWYEQYF. The chain is built from TRBV5-1 and TRBJ2-7; 9 bases match TRBD1. The germline V gene has CDR1 SGHRS and CDR2 YFSETQ. With 4 bases clipped from V and 4 bases from J, the junction kept 9 bases outside the gene matches. There are 15 residues in the CDR3. The variable domain in full, with the rest retrieved from reference TRBV5-1 and TRBJ2-7, is KAGVTQTPRYLIKTRGQQVTLSCSPISGHRSVSWYQQTPGQGLQFLFEYFSETQRNKGNFPGRFSGRQFSNSRSEMNVSTLELGDSALYLCASSLGTGNWYEQYFGPGTRLTVT.

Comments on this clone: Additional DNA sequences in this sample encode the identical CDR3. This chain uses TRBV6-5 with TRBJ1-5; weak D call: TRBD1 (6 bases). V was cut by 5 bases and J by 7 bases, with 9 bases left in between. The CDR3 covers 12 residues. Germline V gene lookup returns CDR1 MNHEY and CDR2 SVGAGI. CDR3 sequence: CASSEGGQPQHF. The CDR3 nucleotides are TGTGCCAGCAGTGAGGGGGGGCAGCCCCAGCATTTT.

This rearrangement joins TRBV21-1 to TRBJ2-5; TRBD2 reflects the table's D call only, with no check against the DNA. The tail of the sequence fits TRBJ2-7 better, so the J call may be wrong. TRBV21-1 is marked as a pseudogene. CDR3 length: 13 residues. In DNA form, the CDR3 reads TGTCTGCCAGCGGTTAGCGGGAGCGACGAGCAGTACTTC. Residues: CLPAVSGSDEQYF.

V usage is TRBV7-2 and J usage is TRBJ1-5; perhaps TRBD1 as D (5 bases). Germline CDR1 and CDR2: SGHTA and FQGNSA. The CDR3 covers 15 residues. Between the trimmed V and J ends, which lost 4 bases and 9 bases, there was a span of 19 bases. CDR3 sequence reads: CASSSSRDLIGPQHF. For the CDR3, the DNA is TGTGCCAGCAGCTCTTCCCGGGACTTAATAGGGCCCCAGCATTTT.

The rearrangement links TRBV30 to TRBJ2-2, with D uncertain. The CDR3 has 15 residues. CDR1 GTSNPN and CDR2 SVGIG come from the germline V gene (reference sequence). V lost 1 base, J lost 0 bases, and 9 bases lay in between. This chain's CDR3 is CAWSGRVANTGELFF. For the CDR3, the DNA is TGTGCCTGGAGTGGAAGGGTTGCGAACACCGGGGAGCTGTTTTTT.

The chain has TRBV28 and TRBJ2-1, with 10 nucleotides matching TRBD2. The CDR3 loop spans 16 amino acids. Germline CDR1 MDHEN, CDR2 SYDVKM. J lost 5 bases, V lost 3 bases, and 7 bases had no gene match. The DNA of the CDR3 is TGTGCCAGCAGTTTCCTTACGAGCGGGAGGGACAATGAGCAGTTCTTC. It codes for CASSFLTSGRDNEQFF. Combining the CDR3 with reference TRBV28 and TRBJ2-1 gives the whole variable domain DVKVTQSSRYLVKRTGEKVFLECVQDMDHENMFWYRQDPGLGLRLIYFSYDVKMKEKGDIPEGYSVSREKKERFSLILESASTNQTSMYLCASSFLTSGRDNEQFFGPGTRLTVL.

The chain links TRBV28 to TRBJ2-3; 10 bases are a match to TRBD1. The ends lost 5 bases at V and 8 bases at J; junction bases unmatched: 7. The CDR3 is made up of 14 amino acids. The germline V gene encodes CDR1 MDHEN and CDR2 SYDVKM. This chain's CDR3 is CASSPGTGDGTQYF. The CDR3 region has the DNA TGTGCCAGCAGTCCCGGGACAGGGGACGGTACGCAGTATTTT.

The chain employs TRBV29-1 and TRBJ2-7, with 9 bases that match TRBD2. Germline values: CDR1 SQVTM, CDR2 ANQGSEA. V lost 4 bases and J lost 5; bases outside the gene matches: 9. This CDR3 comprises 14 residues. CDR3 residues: CSVGRGLAGNEQYF. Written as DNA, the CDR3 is TGCAGCGTTGGAAGGGGGCTAGCGGGGAACGAGCAGTACTTC.

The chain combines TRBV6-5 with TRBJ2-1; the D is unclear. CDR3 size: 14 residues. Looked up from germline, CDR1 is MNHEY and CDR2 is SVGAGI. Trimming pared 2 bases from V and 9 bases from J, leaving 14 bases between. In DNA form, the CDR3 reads TGTGCCAGCAGTTACCTTGAAAGGACGCCTGAGCAGTTCTTC. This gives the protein CASSYLERTPEQFF.

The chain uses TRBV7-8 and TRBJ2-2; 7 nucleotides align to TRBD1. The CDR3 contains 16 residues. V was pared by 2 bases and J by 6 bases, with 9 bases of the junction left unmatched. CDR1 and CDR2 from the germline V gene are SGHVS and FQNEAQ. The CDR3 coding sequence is TGTGCCAGCAGCTTAAGGGACAGTCAGAGGGCCGGGGAGCTGTTTTTT. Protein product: CASSLRDSQRAGELFF.

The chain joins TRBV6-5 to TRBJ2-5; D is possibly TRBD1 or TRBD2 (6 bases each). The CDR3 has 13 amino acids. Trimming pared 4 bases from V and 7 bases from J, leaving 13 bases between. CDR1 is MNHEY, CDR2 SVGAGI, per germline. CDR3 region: CASSWSGARTQYF. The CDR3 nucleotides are TGTGCCAGCAGTTGGTCGGGGGCGAGGACCCAGTACTTC.

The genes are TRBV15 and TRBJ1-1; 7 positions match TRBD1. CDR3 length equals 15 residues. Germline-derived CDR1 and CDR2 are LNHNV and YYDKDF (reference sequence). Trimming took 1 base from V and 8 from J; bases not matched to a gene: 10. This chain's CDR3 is CATSRAYRGFAEAFF. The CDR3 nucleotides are TGTGCCACCAGCAGAGCCTACAGGGGTTTCGCCGAAGCTTTCTTT. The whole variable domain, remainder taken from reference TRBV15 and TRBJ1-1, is DAMVIQNPRYQVTQFGKPVTLSCSQTLNHNVMYWYQQKSSQAPKLLFHYYDKDFNNEADTPDNFQSRRPNTSFCFLDIRSPGLGDTAMYLCATSRAYRGFAEAFFGQGTRLTVV.

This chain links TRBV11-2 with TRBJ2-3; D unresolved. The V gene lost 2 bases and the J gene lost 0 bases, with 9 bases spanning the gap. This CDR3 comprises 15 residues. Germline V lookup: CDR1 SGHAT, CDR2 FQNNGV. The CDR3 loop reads CASSLWYESTDTQYF. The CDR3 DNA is TGTGCCAGCAGCTTATGGTACGAGAGCACAGATACGCAGTATTTT.

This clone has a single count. The CDR3 sequence: CASSFRGGHTGELFF. The CDR3 DNA is TGTGCCAGCAGTTTTCGAGGAGGGCACACCGGGGAGCTGTTTTTT. This rearrangement joins TRBV28 to TRBJ2-2; the D gene is possibly TRBD2 (6 bases). The CDR3 has 15 amino acids. Germline V CDR1 and CDR2: MDHEN, SYDVKM. With 3 bases removed from V and 3 bases from J, the gap between germline ends came to 11 bases.

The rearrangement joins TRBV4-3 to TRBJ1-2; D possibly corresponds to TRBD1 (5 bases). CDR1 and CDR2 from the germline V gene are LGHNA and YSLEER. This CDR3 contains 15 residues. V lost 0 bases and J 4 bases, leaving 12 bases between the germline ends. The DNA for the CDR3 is TGCGCCAGCAGCCAAGAAATAGGAGGGACCTATGGCTACACCTTC. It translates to CASSQEIGGTYGYTF.

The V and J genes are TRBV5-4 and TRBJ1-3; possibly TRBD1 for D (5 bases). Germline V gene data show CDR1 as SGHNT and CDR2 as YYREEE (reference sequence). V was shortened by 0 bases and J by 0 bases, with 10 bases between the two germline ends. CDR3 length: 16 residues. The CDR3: CASSLDWGTSGNTIYF. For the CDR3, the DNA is TGTGCCAGCAGCTTGGATTGGGGCACCTCTGGAAACACCATATATTTT.